This is a list of T cell receptor beta chains from one sample in a study of blood T cells in healthy people across ages. TCRdb re-called the 5' RACE reads with MiXCR, one entry per CDR3 protein. The data contain hundreds of thousands of distinct CDR3 sequences, roughly 30% of them singletons. The sample consisted of blood. The receptors here all came from a woman older than 75 in good health. CDR3s include the opening cysteine and the closing phenylalanine or tryptophan. D genes are given only for firm matches. Expanded clones get a size class; other rows say once, few or many, or leave the size out.

J gene: TRBJ2-1; V gene: TRBV6-1; clone size: many; D gene: NA; CDR3 protein: CATHEPGSYSRNEQFF; CDR3 DNA: TGTGCCACACACGAGCCGGGATCCTACTCGAGGAATGAGCAGTTCTTC
J gene: TRBJ1-2; V gene: TRBV12-3/TRBV12-4; clone size: many; D gene: NA; CDR3 protein: CASSLRLAHYTF; CDR3 DNA: TGTGCCAGCAGTTTACGTCTGGCGCACTACACCTTC
J gene: TRBJ2-7; V gene: TRBV29-1; clone size: many; D gene: TRBD1; CDR3 protein: CSVETPTGSDEQYF; CDR3 DNA: TGCAGCGTTGAGACCCCGACAGGGTCGGACGAGCAGTACTTC
J gene: TRBJ2-2; V gene: TRBV3-1; clone size: few; D gene: NA; CDR3 protein: CASSQDGVTGELFF; CDR3 DNA: TGTGCCAGCAGCCAAGATGGAGTAACCGGGGAGCTGTTTTTT
J gene: TRBJ2-5; V gene: TRBV6-1; clone size: many; D gene: NA; CDR3 protein: CASSEVTSGTQYF; CDR3 DNA: TGTGCCAGCAGTGAAGTTACTTCAGGGACCCAGTACTTC
J gene: TRBJ2-1; V gene: TRBV30; clone size: NA; D gene: NA; CDR3 protein: CAWRVTGVGEQFF; CDR3 DNA: TGTGCCTGGAGGGTAACGGGGGTCGGGGAGCAGTTCTTC
J gene: TRBJ1-1; V gene: TRBV5-1; clone size: many; D gene: NA; CDR3 protein: CASSLAAGTEAFF; CDR3 DNA: TGTGCCAGCAGCTTAGCGGCGGGAACTGAAGCTTTCTTT
J gene: TRBJ2-7; V gene: TRBV20-1; clone size: NA; D gene: NA; CDR3 protein: CSARPSSMWVQYF; CDR3 DNA: TGCAGTGCTAGACCCAGCTCGATGTGGGTCCAGTACTTC
J gene: TRBJ2-4; V gene: TRBV5-5; clone size: NA; D gene: NA; CDR3 protein: CASSLIPGLAKNIQYF; CDR3 DNA: TGTGCCAGCAGCTTGATTCCGGGACTAGCCAAAAACATTCAGTACTTC
J gene: TRBJ2-7; V gene: TRBV7-2; clone size: many; D gene: TRBD1; CDR3 protein: CASSSRTGHEQYF; CDR3 DNA: TGTGCCAGCAGCTCTAGGACAGGGCACGAGCAGTACTTC
J gene: TRBJ2-1; V gene: TRBV10-3; clone size: NA; D gene: NA; CDR3 protein: CAISRSTGSGQFF; CDR3 DNA: TGTGCCATCAGCCGCTCAACGGGGAGCGGGCAGTTCTTC
J gene: TRBJ1-1; V gene: TRBV20-1; clone size: many; D gene: TRBD1; CDR3 protein: CSALPRTGGNTEAFF; CDR3 DNA: TGCAGTGCTCTACCCCGGACAGGGGGTAACACTGAAGCTTTCTTT
J gene: TRBJ2-1; V gene: TRBV27; clone size: many; D gene: TRBD2; CDR3 protein: CASSRYSGGGNYNEQFF; CDR3 DNA: TGTGCCAGCAGTCGATATAGCGGGGGGGGAAATTACAATGAGCAGTTCTTC
J gene: TRBJ1-2; V gene: TRBV12-3/TRBV12-4; clone size: many; D gene: NA; CDR3 protein: CASSRQARTNYGYTF; CDR3 DNA: TGTGCCAGCAGCAGACAGGCCCGAACGAACTATGGCTACACCTTC
J gene: TRBJ2-7; V gene: TRBV27; clone size: NA; D gene: NA; CDR3 protein: CASRETGDYEQYF; CDR3 DNA: TGTGCCAGCAGGGAGACAGGAGACTACGAGCAGTACTTC